This TCR beta chain derives from a study of blood T cell repertoires in COVID-19. Turning to the study itself: COVID-19 samples from acute and convalescent phases originated in the United States, Italy and Spain.

CDR1 and CDR2 (germline): SEHNR, FQNEAQ (reference sequence). This CDR3 region has 15 residues. Losses at the gene ends were 5 bases for V and 7 bases for J; bases not matched to a gene: 11. Profiled with immunoSEQ multiplex PCR; TCRdb holds only in-frame clones, not every one. In the table there are a few hundred thousand clones, around 85% of which are singletons. This clone is a singleton in its sample. The sample taken for sequencing was peripheral blood. This TCR derives from a man in his sixties with acute or convalescent COVID-19. The chain couples TRBV7-9 to TRBJ1-1, with 9 bases lining up with TRBD1. CDR3 in amino acids: CASSPGTGIYDEAFF. As DNA, the CDR3 is TGTGCCAGCAGCCCTGGGACAGGGATTTATGATGAAGCTTTCTTT.